The rows below give T cell receptor beta chains drawn from one sample of a study of vaccination and CD4 T cells after COVID-19. Their antigens are not known. TCRdb ran MiXCR on the PCR reads and lists one entry per CDR3 protein. The top ten clones hold roughly 16% of a sample with over 15,000 distinct CDR3 sequences, 44% of them seen once. This specimen was CD4+ T cells from blood, cultured in vitro, taken about 7 months after SARS-CoV-2 vaccination. The receptors here all came from a human donor who had recovered from COVID-19. The CDR3 runs from the conserved cysteine through the conserved F or W. The D gene is left open where the match is weak. The size entry is marked missing in some rows and otherwise reads once, few, many or a size class.

abundance,v_gene,j_gene,d_gene,CDR3aa,CDR3nt
-,TRBV2,TRBJ1-2,-,CASSPDGANYGYTF,TGTGCCAGCAGCCCGGACGGCGCTAACTATGGCTACACCTTC
-,TRBV10-3,TRBJ2-7,-,CAISEGDEQYF,TGTGCCATCAGTGAGGGTGACGAGCAGTACTTC
-,TRBV9,TRBJ1-1,-,CASSVQGQGEAFF,TGTGCCAGCAGCGTACAGGGGCAGGGTGAAGCTTTCTTT
-,TRBV20-1,TRBJ1-1,-,CSAREGVTEAFF,TGCAGTGCTAGAGAGGGGGTCACTGAAGCTTTCTTT
-,TRBV19,TRBJ1-5,-,CASSLRHRQSNQPQHF,TGTGCCAGTAGTTTACGACACCGGCAGAGCAATCAGCCCCAGCATTTT
few,TRBV27,TRBJ1-5,-,CANVRAGMQPQHF,TGTGCCAACGTAAGAGCGGGGATGCAGCCCCAGCATTTT
-,TRBV29-1,TRBJ1-5,-,CSVESLGRDALQPQHF,TGCAGCGTTGAATCCCTGGGCAGGGACGCTCTGCAGCCCCAGCATTTT
-,TRBV5-6,TRBJ2-3,-,CASSPRRTDTQYF,TGTGCCAGCAGTCCCCGCCGCACAGATACGCAGTATTTT
few,TRBV20-1,TRBJ1-1,-,CSARNRATEAFF,TGCAGTGCTAGAAACAGGGCCACTGAAGCTTTCTTT
-,TRBV11-3,TRBJ2-1,TRBD1,CASSLTTGAYNEQFF,TGTGCCAGCAGCTTAACGACAGGGGCCTACAATGAGCAGTTCTTC
-,TRBV2,TRBJ1-1,TRBD1,CASGGQVEFEAFF,TGTGCCAGCGGCGGACAGGTTGAATTTGAAGCTTTCTTT
-,TRBV15,TRBJ2-1,-,CATSSRDNEQFF,TGTGCCACCAGCAGCCGGGACAATGAGCAGTTCTTC
few,TRBV20-1,TRBJ1-2,TRBD1,CSAGGQDRYGYTF,TGCAGTGCTGGGGGACAGGACCGCTATGGCTACACCTTC
-,TRBV7-8,TRBJ2-1,TRBD2,CASSSLADQFF,TGTGCCAGCAGCTCCCTAGCGGATCAGTTCTTC
few,TRBV6-2/TRBV6-3,TRBJ2-3,-,CASRNQRGYTDTQYF,TGTGCCAGCAGGAACCAACGGGGTTACACAGATACGCAGTATTTT
-,TRBV4-2,TRBJ2-3,-,CASSPLLVDTQYF,TGTGCCAGCAGCCCGCTGCTAGTGGATACGCAGTATTTT
-,TRBV2,TRBJ1-5,-,CASRGSNQPQHF,TGTGCCAGCCGGGGGAGCAATCAGCCCCAGCATTTT
-,TRBV7-6,TRBJ1-3,-,CASSLRTAYSGNTIYF,TGTGCCAGCAGCTTAAGGACTGCTTACTCTGGAAACACCATATATTTT
-,TRBV6-1,TRBJ2-3,TRBD2,CASGNLAGGEGDTQYF,TGTGCCAGCGGGAACCTAGCGGGAGGTGAGGGAGATACGCAGTATTTT
few,TRBV15,TRBJ1-2,-,CATSREGDGQFSGYTF,TGTGCCACCAGCAGAGAGGGAGACGGACAATTCTCTGGCTACACCTTC
few,TRBV19,TRBJ2-7,-,CASSIDGRSRYEQYF,TGTGCCAGTAGTATAGATGGCAGGAGCCGCTACGAGCAGTACTTC
-,TRBV7-2,TRBJ1-1,-,CASSLKRSGTEAFF,TGTGCCAGCAGCTTAAAAAGGAGTGGGACTGAAGCTTTCTTT
-,TRBV5-1,TRBJ2-5,-,CASSWGGTQEGETQYF,TGCGCCAGCAGCTGGGGCGGGACACAAGAGGGGGAGACCCAGTACTTC
-,TRBV20-1,TRBJ2-5,TRBD2,CSATRLARETQYF,TGCAGTGCTACAAGACTAGCTAGAGAGACCCAGTACTTC
few,TRBV6-2/TRBV6-3,TRBJ2-5,-,CASSYGAVGFETQYF,TGTGCCAGCAGTTATGGTGCGGTCGGCTTTGAGACCCAGTACTTC